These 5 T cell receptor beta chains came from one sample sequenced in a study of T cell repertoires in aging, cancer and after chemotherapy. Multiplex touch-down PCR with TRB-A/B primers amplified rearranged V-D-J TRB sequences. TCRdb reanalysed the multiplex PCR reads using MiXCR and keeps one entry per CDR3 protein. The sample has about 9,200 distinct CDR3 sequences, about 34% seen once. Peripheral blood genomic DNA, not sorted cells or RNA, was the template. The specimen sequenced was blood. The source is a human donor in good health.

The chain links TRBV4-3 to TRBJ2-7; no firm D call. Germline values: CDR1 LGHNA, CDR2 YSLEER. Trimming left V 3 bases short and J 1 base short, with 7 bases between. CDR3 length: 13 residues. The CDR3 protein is CASSHIGSYEQYF. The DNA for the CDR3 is TGCGCCAGCAGCCATATAGGGTCCTACGAGCAGTACTTC.

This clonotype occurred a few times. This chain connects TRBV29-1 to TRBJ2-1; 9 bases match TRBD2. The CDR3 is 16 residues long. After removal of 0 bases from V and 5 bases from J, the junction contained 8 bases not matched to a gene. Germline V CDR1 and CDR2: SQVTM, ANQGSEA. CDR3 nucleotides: TGCAGCGTTGAAGATCGCTTGGCGGGGGGGCACAATGAGCAGTTCTTC. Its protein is CSVEDRLAGGHNEQFF.

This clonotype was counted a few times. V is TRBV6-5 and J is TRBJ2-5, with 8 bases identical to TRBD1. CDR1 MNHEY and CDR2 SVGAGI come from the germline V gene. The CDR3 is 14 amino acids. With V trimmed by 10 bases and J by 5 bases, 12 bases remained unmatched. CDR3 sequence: CATRGRGRYETQYF. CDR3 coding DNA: TGTGCCACCAGGGGGCGAGGCCGTTACGAGACCCAGTACTTC.

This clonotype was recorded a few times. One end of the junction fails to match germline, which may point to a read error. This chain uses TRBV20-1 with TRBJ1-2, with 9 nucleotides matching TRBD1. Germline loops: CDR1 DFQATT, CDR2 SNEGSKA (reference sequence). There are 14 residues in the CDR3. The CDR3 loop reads CSARDTGGDYGYTF. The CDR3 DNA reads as TGCAGTGCCAGAGATACAGGGGGCGACTATGGCTACACCTTC.

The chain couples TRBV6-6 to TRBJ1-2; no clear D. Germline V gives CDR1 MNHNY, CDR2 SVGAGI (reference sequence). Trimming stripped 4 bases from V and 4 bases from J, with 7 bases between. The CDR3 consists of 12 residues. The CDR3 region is CASSLVAYGYTF. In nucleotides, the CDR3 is TGTGCCAGCAGTTTGGTCGCCTATGGCTACACCTTC.